The 6 T cell receptor beta chains given below trace back to one sample, sequenced in a study of T cells in Graves' hyperthyroidism and ophthalmopathy. Regions amplified from RNA transcripts were the TCR beta CDR3 regions. The HTBI primer set was used in a first-round RT-PCR of the TCR CDR3. Using its own MiXCR run on the multiplex PCR reads, TCRdb lists one record per CDR3 protein. The sample carries 500,000 to 750,000 distinct CDR3 sequences, around 45% recorded once. The sample was peripheral blood or thyroid tissue (not recorded which). These receptors were obtained from a woman aged 18 to 35 with Graves' hyperthyroidism.

The chain uses TRBV9 and TRBJ2-5, with D tentatively TRBD1 or TRBD2 (5 bases each). Per the germline V gene, CDR1 is SGDLS and CDR2 is YYNGEE. Trimming removed 5 bases from V and 2 bases from J, with 16 bases in between. The CDR3 spans 15 residues. The CDR3 here is CASSLSGTEQETQYF. The CDR3 DNA is TGTGCCAGCAGTTTATCCGGGACGGAACAAGAGACCCAGTACTTC.

With respect to this clonotype: At one end, the junction sequence differs from germline, possibly due to a read error. The chain employs TRBV25-1 and TRBJ2-3; possible D gene TRBD1, 6 bases. The CDR3 runs to 12 residues. Germline CDR1 reads MGHDK; CDR2 reads SYGVNS. The CDR3 here is CASSLGTLVGYF. The DNA for the CDR3 is TGTGCTAGCAGCTTAGGGACACTCGTCGGGTATTTT.

The chain carries TRBV18 and TRBJ1-5; 7 bases map to TRBD1. V gave up 3 bases and J gave up 5 bases; unmatched junction bases: 10. In germline, CDR1 is KGHSH, CDR2 LQKENI. The CDR3 spans 16 residues. The CDR3 region is CASSPETGLTDQPQHF. The CDR3 nucleotides are TGTGCCAGCTCACCCGAGACAGGGCTTACTGATCAGCCCCAGCATTTT.

V gene TRBV27 combines with J gene TRBJ1-1; weak D call: TRBD1 (5 bases). Germline V gene data show CDR1 as MNHEY and CDR2 as SMNVEV (reference sequence). This CDR3 comprises 14 residues. The V and J ends lost 2 bases and 4 bases respectively, with 11 bases between them. Here the CDR3 reads CASSLRGWSTEAFF. The CDR3 coding sequence is TGTGCCAGCAGTTTAAGGGGTTGGAGCACTGAAGCTTTCTTT.

In this sample, this clonotype turned up many times. This chain joins TRBV4-1 and TRBJ1-1, with a weak D call TRBD1 (5 bases). Trimming stripped 3 bases from V and 6 bases from J, with 20 bases between. Per germline, CDR1 MGHRA and CDR2 YSYEKL. The CDR3 length is 16 residues. The CDR3 DNA reads as TGCGCCAGCAGCCACGTGGTTCGAGGGAAACAGGCTGAAGCTTTCTTT. It translates to CASSHVVRGKQAEAFF.

This clonotype was seen repeatedly, ten times or more. The chain joins TRBV20-1 to TRBJ1-5; D unresolved. V was pared by 0 bases and J by 0 bases, with 12 bases between. The CDR3 sequence is 16 residues long. Germline-derived CDR1 and CDR2 are DFQATT and SNEGSKA (reference sequence). The CDR3 region is CSARELGKPSNQPQHF. The CDR3 DNA reads TGCAGTGCTAGAGAATTGGGTAAACCTAGCAATCAGCCCCAGCATTTT.